This T cell receptor (beta chain) originates from a study of CD8 T cells in ankylosing spondylitis. Making use of molecular barcodes, quantitative 5'-RACE generated TCR beta libraries. TCRdb called the 5' RACE reads again in MiXCR, with one record for every CDR3 protein. The sample holds about 160,000 distinct CDR3 sequences; about 17% are singletons and the top ten take approximately 7.8%. Germline loops: CDR1 SNHLY, CDR2 FYNNEI. The CDR3 length is 13 residues. Losses at the gene ends were 4 bases for V and 3 bases for J; bases not matched to a gene: 1. The table lists this clonotype with a few counts. The antigen is not known. General study points: Significant enrichment of disease-linked clones was reported in matched ankylosing spondylitis synovial fluid.

V usage is TRBV2 and J usage is TRBJ2-7; TRBD1 matches 9 bases. Input material: blood, either unsorted or a sorted T cell fraction (not recorded which). The TCR comes from a male donor with ankylosing spondylitis or in good health (not recorded which). CDR3 sequence: CASSGQGGYEQYF. The CDR3 nucleotides read TGTGCCAGCAGTGGACAGGGGGGCTACGAGCAGTACTTC.